Listed below are T cell receptor beta chains from one sample, sequenced in a study of T cell responses to AZD1222 COVID-19 vaccine. Data came from immunoSEQ multiplex PCR; TCRdb stores just in-frame clones and leaves some out. The data hold 75,000 to 85,000 clones, with 60% to 85% observed a single time. The sample in question was peripheral blood, obtained 28 days after the second dose of the MenACWY control vaccine. These receptors were taken from an adult who received the MenACWY meningococcal vaccine as a control. Each CDR3 is given with its conserved first and last residue. D genes are given only for firm matches. Not all rows give a size; the values are once, few, many and, for expanded clones, a class.

. | . | TRBJ1-4 | TRBV7-6 | CASSRRNEKLFF | TGTGCCAGCAGCCGCCGGAATGAAAAACTGTTTTTT
. | . | TRBJ2-7 | TRBV6-6 | CASSYLQDYEQYF | TGTGCCAGCAGTTACTTACAAGACTACGAGCAGTACTTC
. | . | TRBJ1-4 | TRBV24-1 | CATSDYDLTDANNEKLFF | TGTGCCACCAGTGATTATGATCTGACGGACGCCAATAATGAAAAACTGTTTTTT
TRBD1 | . | TRBJ1-2 | TRBV7-2 | CASSWGQGARGYTF | TGTGCCAGCAGCTGGGGACAGGGGGCGCGGGGCTACACCTTC
TRBD1 | . | TRBJ2-1 | TRBV5-6 | CASSLGTGGNEQFF | TGTGCCAGCAGCTTAGGGACAGGGGGCAATGAGCAGTTCTTC
. | . | TRBJ2-5 | TRBV5-4 | CASSLDTYQETQYF | TGTGCCAGCAGCCTCGACACGTACCAAGAGACCCAGTACTTC
TRBD2 | . | TRBJ2-1 | TRBV6-1 | CASSEATGLAGSSFYNEQFF | TGTGCCAGCAGTGAAGCGACGGGACTAGCGGGATCTTCTTTCTACAATGAGCAGTTCTTC
. | . | TRBJ2-6 | TRBV19 | CASSLQGPGANVLTF | TGTGCCAGTAGTCTTCAGGGCCCTGGGGCCAACGTCCTGACTTTC
. | . | TRBJ1-2 | TRBV6-2/TRBV6-3 | CASSLQENYGYTF | TGTGCCAGCAGCCTACAGGAAAACTATGGCTACACCTTC
. | . | TRBJ1-3 | TRBV19 | CASFGNTIYF | TGTGCCAGCTTTGGAAACACCATATATTTT
. | . | TRBJ1-5 | TRBV19 | CASSISWRGNQPQHF | TGTGCCAGTAGTATTTCTTGGAGGGGGAATCAGCCCCAGCATTTT
. | . | TRBJ2-5 | TRBV2 | CASKGGVLETQYF | TGTGCCAGCAAGGGGGGGGTCCTCGAGACCCAGTACTTC
. | . | TRBJ1-5 | TRBV24-1 | CATSDLGGTQPQHF | TGTGCCACCAGTGATTTGGGAGGTACTCAGCCCCAGCATTTT
. | . | TRBJ1-1 | TRBV28 | CASSLMGGSGTEAFF | TGTGCCAGCAGTTTGATGGGAGGGAGTGGCACTGAAGCTTTCTTT
. | . | TRBJ2-3 | TRBV2 | CASSISTDTQYF | TGTGCCAGCAGTATCAGCACAGATACGCAGTATTTT
TRBD1 | . | TRBJ2-7 | TRBV6-5 | CASMDRGFTYEQYF | TGTGCCAGCATGGACAGGGGGTTTACCTACGAGCAGTACTTC
. | . | TRBJ1-2 | TRBV30 | CAWSYTGANYGYTF | TGTGCCTGGAGTTATACCGGAGCTAACTATGGCTACACCTTC
TRBD2 | once | TRBJ2-7 | TRBV3-1/TRBV3-2 | CASSQARGAVAEQYF | TGTGCCAGCAGCCAAGCGCGGGGGGCTGTGGCTGAGCAGTACTTC
. | few | TRBJ2-3 | TRBV3-1/TRBV3-2 | CASSRSTDTQYF | TGTGCCAGCAGCCGTTCCACAGATACGCAGTATTTT
TRBD1 | . | TRBJ1-5 | TRBV30 | CAWSRTGGNQPQHF | TGTGCCTGGAGTAGAACAGGGGGCAATCAGCCCCAGCATTTT